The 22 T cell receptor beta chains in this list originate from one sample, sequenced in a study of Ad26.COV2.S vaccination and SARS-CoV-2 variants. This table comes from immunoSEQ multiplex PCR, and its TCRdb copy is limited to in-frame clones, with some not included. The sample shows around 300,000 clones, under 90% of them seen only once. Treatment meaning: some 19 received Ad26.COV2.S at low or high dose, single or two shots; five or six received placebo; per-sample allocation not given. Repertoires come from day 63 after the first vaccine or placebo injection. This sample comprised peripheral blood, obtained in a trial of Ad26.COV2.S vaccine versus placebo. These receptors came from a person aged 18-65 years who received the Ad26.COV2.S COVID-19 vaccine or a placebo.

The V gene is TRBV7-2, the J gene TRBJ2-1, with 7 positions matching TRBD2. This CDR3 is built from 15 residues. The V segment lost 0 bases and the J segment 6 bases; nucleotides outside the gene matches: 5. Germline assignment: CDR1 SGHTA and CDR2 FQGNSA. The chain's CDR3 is CASSLARAGINEQFF. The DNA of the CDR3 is TGTGCCAGCAGCTTAGCGCGAGCGGGGATCAATGAGCAGTTCTTC.

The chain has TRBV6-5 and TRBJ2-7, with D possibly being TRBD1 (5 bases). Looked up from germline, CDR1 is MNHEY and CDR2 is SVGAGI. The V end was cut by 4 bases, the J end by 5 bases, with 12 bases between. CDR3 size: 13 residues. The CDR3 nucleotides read TGTGCCAGCAGTTTAGGCAGGGCGCACGAGCAGTACTTC. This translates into CASSLGRAHEQYF.

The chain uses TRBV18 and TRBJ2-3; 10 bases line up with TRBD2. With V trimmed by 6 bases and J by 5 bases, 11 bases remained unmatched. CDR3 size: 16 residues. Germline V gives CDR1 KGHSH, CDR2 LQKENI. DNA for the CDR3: TGTGCCAGCTCGTATCTAGCGGGAGTTTCGGGAGATACGCAGTATTTT. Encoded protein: CASSYLAGVSGDTQYF. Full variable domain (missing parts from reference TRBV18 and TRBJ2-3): NAGVMQNPRHLVRRRGQEARLRCSPMKGHSHVYWYRQLPEEGLKFMVYLQKENIIDESGMPKERFSAEFPKEGPSILRIQQVVRGDSAAYFCASSYLAGVSGDTQYFGPGTRLTVL.

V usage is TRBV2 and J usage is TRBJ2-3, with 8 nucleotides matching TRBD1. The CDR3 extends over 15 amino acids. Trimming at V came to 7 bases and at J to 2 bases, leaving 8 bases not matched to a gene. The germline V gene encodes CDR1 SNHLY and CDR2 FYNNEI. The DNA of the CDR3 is TGTGCCAGCATCGCTGGGACAGGAAACACAGATACGCAGTATTTT. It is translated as CASIAGTGNTDTQYF.

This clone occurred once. The DNA of the CDR3 is TGTGCCAGCAGTTACTCTGGGACAGGGACTGCTTTCTTT. Its translation: CASSYSGTGTAFF. This chain joins TRBV6-5 and TRBJ1-1, with 9 nucleotides matching TRBD1. CDR1 and CDR2 (germline): MNHEY, SVGAGI. J gave up 11 bases and V 0 bases, and 4 bases lay outside the gene matches. The CDR3 loop spans 13 amino acids.

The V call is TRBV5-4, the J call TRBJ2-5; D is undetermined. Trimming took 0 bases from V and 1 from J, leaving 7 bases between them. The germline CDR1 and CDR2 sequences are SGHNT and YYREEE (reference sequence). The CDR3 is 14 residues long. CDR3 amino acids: CASSLELAQETQYF. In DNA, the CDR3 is TGTGCCAGCAGCTTGGAGTTAGCCCAAGAGACCCAGTACTTC.

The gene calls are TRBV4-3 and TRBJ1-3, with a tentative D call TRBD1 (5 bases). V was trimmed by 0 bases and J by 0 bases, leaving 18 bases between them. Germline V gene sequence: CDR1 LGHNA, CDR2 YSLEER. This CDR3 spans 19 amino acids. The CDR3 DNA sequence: TGCGCCAGCAGCCAAGATCATGGTCAAGGGACCCGCTCTGGAAACACCATATATTTT. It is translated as CASSQDHGQGTRSGNTIYF.

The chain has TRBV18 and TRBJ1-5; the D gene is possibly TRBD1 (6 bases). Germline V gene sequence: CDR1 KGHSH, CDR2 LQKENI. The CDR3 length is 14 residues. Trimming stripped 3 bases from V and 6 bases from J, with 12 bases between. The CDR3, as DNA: TGTGCCAGCTCACCCGGGTTAGGGGGTCAGCCCCAGCATTTT. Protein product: CASSPGLGGQPQHF.

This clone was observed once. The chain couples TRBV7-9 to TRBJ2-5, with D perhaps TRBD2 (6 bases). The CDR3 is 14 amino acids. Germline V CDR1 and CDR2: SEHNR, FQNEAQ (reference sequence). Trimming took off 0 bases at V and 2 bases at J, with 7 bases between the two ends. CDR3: CASSLAGGQETQYF. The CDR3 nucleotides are TGTGCCAGCAGCTTAGCGGGAGGACAAGAGACCCAGTACTTC.

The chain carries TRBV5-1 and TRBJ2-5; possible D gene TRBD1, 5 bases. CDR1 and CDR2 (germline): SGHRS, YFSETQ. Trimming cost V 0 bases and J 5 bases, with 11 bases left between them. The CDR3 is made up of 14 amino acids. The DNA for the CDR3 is TGCGCCAGCAGCTTGGCAGGGCCTCGGGAGACCCAGTACTTC. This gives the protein CASSLAGPRETQYF.

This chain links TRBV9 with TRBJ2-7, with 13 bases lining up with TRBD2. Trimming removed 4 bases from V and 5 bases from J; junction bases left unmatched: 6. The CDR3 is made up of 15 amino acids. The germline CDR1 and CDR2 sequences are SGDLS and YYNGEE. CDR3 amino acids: CASSLWTSGSHEQYV. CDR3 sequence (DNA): TGTGCCAGCAGCTTGTGGACTAGCGGGAGCCACGAGCAGTACGTC.

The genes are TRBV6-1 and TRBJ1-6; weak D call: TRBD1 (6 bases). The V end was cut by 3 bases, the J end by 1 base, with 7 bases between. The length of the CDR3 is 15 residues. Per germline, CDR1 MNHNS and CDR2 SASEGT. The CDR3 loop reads CASSDRGSYNSPLHF. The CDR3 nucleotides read TGTGCCAGCAGTGACAGGGGTTCCTATAATTCACCCCTCCACTTT.

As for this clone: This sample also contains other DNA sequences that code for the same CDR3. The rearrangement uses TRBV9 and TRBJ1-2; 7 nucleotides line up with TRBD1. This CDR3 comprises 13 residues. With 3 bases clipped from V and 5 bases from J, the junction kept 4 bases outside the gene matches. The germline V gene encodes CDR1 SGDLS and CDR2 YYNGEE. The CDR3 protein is CASSATGNYGYTF. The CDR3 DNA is TGTGCCAGCAGCGCGACAGGGAATTATGGCTACACCTTC.

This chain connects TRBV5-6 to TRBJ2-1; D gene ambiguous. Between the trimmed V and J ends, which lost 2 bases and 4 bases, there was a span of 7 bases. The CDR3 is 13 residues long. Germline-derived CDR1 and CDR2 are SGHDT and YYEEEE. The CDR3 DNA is TGTGCCAGCAGCTTCAGGATTTACAATGAGCAGTTCTTC. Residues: CASSFRIYNEQFF.

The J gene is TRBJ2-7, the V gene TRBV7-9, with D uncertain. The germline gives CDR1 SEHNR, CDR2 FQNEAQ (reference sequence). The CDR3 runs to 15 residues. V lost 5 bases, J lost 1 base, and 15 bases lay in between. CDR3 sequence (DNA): TGTGCCAGCAGCCCCGACGGGTGGATATCCTACGAGCAGTACGTC. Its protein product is CASSPDGWISYEQYV.

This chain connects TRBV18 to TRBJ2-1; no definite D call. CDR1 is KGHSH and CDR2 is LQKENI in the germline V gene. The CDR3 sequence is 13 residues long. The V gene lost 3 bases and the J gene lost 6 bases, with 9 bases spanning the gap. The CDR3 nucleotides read TGTGCCAGCTCACCTCCGGCCACCAATGAGCAGTTCTTC. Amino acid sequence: CASSPPATNEQFF.

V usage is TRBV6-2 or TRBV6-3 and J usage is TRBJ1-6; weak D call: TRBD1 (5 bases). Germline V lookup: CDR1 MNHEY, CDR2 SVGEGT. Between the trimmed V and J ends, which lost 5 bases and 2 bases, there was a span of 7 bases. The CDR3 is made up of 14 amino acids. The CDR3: CASSTGPYNSPLHF. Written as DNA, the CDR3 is TGTGCCAGCAGTACAGGACCCTATAATTCACCCCTCCACTTT.

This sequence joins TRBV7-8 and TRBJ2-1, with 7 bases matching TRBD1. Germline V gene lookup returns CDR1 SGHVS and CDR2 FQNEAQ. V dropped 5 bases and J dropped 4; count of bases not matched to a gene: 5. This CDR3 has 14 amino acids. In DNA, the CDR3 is TGTGCCAGCAGCACCAGACAGGGTTACAATGAGCAGTTCTTC. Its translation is CASSTRQGYNEQFF.

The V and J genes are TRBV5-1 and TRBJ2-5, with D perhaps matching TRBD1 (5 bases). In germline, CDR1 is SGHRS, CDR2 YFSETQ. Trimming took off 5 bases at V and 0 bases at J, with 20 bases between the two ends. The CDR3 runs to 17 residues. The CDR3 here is CASRIQRFDRDQETQYF. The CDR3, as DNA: TGCGCCAGCAGGATCCAAAGATTTGACAGAGACCAAGAGACCCAGTACTTC.

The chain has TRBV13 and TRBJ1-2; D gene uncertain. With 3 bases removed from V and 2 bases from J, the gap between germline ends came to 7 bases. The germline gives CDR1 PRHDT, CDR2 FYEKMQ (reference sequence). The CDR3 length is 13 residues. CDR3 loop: CASSFVSNYGYTF. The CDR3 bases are TGTGCCAGCAGCTTTGTCAGCAACTATGGCTACACCTTC.

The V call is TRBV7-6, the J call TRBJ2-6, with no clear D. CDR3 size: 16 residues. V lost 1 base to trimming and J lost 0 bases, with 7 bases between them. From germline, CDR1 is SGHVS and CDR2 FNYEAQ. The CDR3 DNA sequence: TGTGCCAGCAGCTTAGATGGTCTCTCTGGGGCCAACGTCCTGACTTTC. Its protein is CASSLDGLSGANVLTF.

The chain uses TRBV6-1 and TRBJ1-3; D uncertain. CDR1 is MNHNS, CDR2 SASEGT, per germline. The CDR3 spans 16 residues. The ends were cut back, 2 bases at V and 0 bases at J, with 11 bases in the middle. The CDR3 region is CASSENLARSGNTIYF. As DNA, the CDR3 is TGTGCCAGCAGTGAAAATTTGGCTCGCTCTGGAAACACCATATATTTT.